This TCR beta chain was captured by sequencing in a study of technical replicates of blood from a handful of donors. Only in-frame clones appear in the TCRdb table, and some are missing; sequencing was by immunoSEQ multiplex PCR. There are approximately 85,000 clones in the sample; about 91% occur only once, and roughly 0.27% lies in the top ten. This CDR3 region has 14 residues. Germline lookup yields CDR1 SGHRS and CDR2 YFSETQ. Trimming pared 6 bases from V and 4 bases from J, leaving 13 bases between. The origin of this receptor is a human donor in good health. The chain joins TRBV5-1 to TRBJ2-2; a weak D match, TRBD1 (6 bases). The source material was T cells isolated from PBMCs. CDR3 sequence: CASIGTGFTGELFF. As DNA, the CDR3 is TGCGCCAGCATTGGAACAGGGTTCACCGGGGAGCTGTTTTTT.